This T cell receptor beta chain was recorded in a study of blood T cell repertoires in COVID-19. Study background: Acute and convalescent COVID-19 samples came from the United States, Italy and Spain. PBMCs, B-cell-depleted T cells, or T cells were the source of the cDNA or gDNA that made up the material.

The V and J ends lost 3 bases and 8 bases respectively, with 7 bases between them. CDR3 length equals 11 residues. In the study's own analysis: Reference gene primer amplification in the assay estimated nucleated cell counts. The protocol was immunoSEQ multiplex PCR, while the TCRdb copy is restricted to in-frame clones and leaves out a portion. D and trimming come from the DNA, and the V and J calls and clone size come from that table. The sample contains about 170,000 clones, about 86% of which appear only once. This clone was seen a single time. Sequenced input: peripheral blood. This receptor was obtained from an older man with active or convalescent COVID-19. The chain carries TRBV12-3 or TRBV12-4 and TRBJ1-1; weak D call: TRBD1 (6 bases). CDR3 DNA: TGTGCCAGCAGTTTCAGGGGCGAAGCTTTCTTT. This encodes CASSFRGEAFF.